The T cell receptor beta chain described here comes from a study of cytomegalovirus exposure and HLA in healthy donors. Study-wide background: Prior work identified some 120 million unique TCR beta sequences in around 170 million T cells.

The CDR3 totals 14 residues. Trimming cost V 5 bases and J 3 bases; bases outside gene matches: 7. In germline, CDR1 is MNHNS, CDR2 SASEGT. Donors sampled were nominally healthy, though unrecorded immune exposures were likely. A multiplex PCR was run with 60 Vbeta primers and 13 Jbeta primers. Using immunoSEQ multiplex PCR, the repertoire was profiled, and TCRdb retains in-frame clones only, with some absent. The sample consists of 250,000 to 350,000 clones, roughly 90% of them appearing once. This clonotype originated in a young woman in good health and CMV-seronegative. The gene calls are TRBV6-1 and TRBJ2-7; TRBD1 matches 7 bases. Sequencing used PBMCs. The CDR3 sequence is CASSFDRVLYEQYF. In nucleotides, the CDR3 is TGTGCCAGCAGTTTCGACAGGGTCCTCTACGAGCAGTACTTC.